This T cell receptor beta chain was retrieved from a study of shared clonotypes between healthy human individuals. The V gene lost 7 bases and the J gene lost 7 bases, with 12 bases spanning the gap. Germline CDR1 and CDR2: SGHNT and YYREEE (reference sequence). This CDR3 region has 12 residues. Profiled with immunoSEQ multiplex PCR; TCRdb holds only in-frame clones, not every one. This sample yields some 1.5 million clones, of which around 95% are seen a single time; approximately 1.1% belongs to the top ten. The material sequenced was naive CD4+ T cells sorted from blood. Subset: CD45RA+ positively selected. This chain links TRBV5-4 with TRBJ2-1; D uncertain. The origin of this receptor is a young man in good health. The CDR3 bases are TGTGCCAGCCAAACCCCAGGAAATGAGCAGTTCTTC. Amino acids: CASQTPGNEQFF.